The 18 T cell receptor beta chains in this list originate from one sample, sequenced in a study of T-cell memory formation after mild COVID-19. In TCRdb, the 5' RACE reads were re-called with MiXCR into one record per CDR3 protein. The sample has more than 400,000 distinct CDR3 sequences, 15% to 20% seen once. The specimen was PBMCs or a T cell subset sorted from them (not recorded which). These receptors were taken from an adult woman who had mild COVID-19 (a few samples of this study predate the infection). Cell type and time point are not known.

The V and J genes are TRBV12-3 or TRBV12-4 and TRBJ1-2; D might be TRBD1 (5 bases). The V and J ends lost 6 bases and 4 bases respectively, with 15 bases between them. The CDR3 totals 14 residues. CDR3 nucleotides: TGTGCCAGCAGCCTTACCGACAGCTTCTATGGCTACACCTTC. Translated: CASSLTDSFYGYTF.

The chain recombines TRBV6-5 with TRBJ1-2; TRBD1 might be the D (6 bases). Germline lookup yields CDR1 MNHEY and CDR2 SVGAGI. Trimming removed 0 bases at V and 9 bases at J, with 17 bases between. CDR3 length: 15 amino acids. The CDR3 here is CASSYSKQGLGSYTF. CDR3 coding DNA: TGTGCCAGCAGTTACTCGAAGCAGGGGTTGGGCAGCTACACCTTC.

A few counts support this clonotype. The chain employs TRBV4-2 and TRBJ2-1, with D perhaps given as TRBD1 or TRBD2 (5 bases each). With 0 bases removed from V and 12 bases from J, the gap between germline ends came to 18 bases. The CDR3 is 15 amino acids. Germline V lookup: CDR1 LGHNA, CDR2 YNFKEQ. CDR3 DNA: TGTGCCAGCAGCCAAGAAGTAGGGACGCCGATAGCGCAGTTCTTC. Translated, it gives CASSQEVGTPIAQFF.

V gene TRBV9 combines with J gene TRBJ2-1; weak D call: TRBD2 (6 bases). The CDR3 covers 13 residues. Germline V gene lookup returns CDR1 SGDLS and CDR2 YYNGEE. Trimming left V 6 bases short and J 5 bases short, with 12 bases between. The CDR3 here is CASTRDLNNEQFF. The CDR3 DNA sequence: TGTGCCAGCACCCGGGACTTGAACAATGAGCAGTTCTTC.

This rearrangement joins TRBV28 to TRBJ2-4; D unclear. Germline V gives CDR1 MDHEN, CDR2 SYDVKM. The V end was cut by 10 bases, the J end by 2 bases, with 15 bases between. The CDR3 is 14 amino acids. Here the CDR3 reads CATLPRVPKNIQYF. The DNA for the CDR3 is TGTGCCACCCTTCCCAGAGTGCCCAAAAACATTCAGTACTTC.

The J gene is TRBJ1-2, the V gene TRBV18; 8 nucleotides align to TRBD1. Per germline, CDR1 KGHSH and CDR2 LQKENI. V gave up 5 bases and J gave up 2 bases; unmatched junction bases: 10. This CDR3 is built from 16 residues. The CDR3 region has the DNA TGTGCCAGCTCAAGCCAGGGGGCGCCCCCCAACTATGGCTACACCTTC. The encoded protein is CASSSQGAPPNYGYTF.

This clonotype was seen a few times. V and J are TRBV7-9 and TRBJ2-3, with 7 bases that match TRBD1. Looked up from germline, CDR1 is SEHNR and CDR2 is FQNEAQ (reference sequence). The CDR3 has 14 residues. Unmatched junction bases numbered 4, after V lost 1 base and J lost 6 bases. CDR3 sequence: CASSLVTGLDTQYF. Here the CDR3 DNA reads TGTGCCAGCAGCTTAGTGACAGGGTTGGATACGCAGTATTTT.

This clonotype occurred a few times. The chain carries TRBV10-3 and TRBJ2-7; 10 positions match TRBD2. Trimming at V came to 0 bases and at J to 0 bases, leaving 2 bases not matched to a gene. This CDR3 comprises 16 residues. Germline V gene data show CDR1 as ENHRY and CDR2 as SYGVKD. In DNA form, the CDR3 reads TGTGCCATCAGTGAGTCGCGGACTAGCGGCTCCTACGAGCAGTACTTC. Protein product: CAISESRTSGSYEQYF.

This clonotype was detected a few times. The V and J genes are TRBV24-1 and TRBJ2-5; TRBD1 matches 9 bases. This CDR3 spans 16 amino acids. From germline, CDR1 is KGHDR and CDR2 SFDVKD. Germline trimming cut 3 bases from V and 1 base from J; bases unmatched to any gene: 5. The CDR3 DNA reads as TGTGCCACCAGTGATCCCGGGACAGGGAGCCAAGAGACCCAGTACTTC. It specifies CATSDPGTGSQETQYF.

As concerns this clonotype: A single base separates this from a much larger clone, so it may be a read error. The gene calls are TRBV6-5 and TRBJ2-2; 15 nucleotides line up with TRBD2. Germline assignment: CDR1 MNHEY and CDR2 SVGAGI. The CDR3 spans 20 residues. The CDR3 DNA reads TGTGCCAGCAGATCGACCGGGACTAGCGGGAGGACGTTGACGACCGGGGAGCTGCTTTTT. It yields the protein CASRSTGTSGRTLTTGELLF.

In this sample, this clonotype turned up a few times. The J gene is TRBJ1-4, the V gene TRBV3-1; D is undetermined. V gave up 8 bases and J gave up 0 bases, with 22 bases separating them. The CDR3 runs to 18 residues. Germline CDR1 and CDR2: LGHDT and YNNKEL (reference sequence). CDR3 loop: CASSPSWADVPTNEKLFF. The CDR3, as DNA: TGTGCCAGCTCCCCCTCGTGGGCGGACGTTCCAACTAATGAAAAACTGTTTTTT.

This clonotype has a handful of counts. J is TRBJ1-5 and V is TRBV18; unclear D gene. CDR1 is KGHSH and CDR2 is LQKENI in the germline V gene. Trimming pared 2 bases from V and 10 bases from J, leaving 24 bases between. The CDR3 contains 17 residues. The CDR3 bases are TGTGCCAGCTCACCAGGGGTACCGTCCAGCGGAGGTAAACCCCAGCATTTT. This encodes CASSPGVPSSGGKPQHF.

There are a few counts of this clonotype. The chain employs TRBV7-2 and TRBJ1-1; D gene uncertain. This CDR3 region has 12 residues. Looked up from germline, CDR1 is SGHTA and CDR2 is FQGNSA. V was clipped by 1 base and J by 6 bases, with 6 bases between them. The CDR3 DNA is TGTGCCAGCAGCTTAGTCGGCTCTGAAGCTTTCTTT. Protein sequence: CASSLVGSEAFF.

Ten or more counts support this clonotype. The chain combines TRBV24-1 with TRBJ2-3; a weak D match, TRBD2 (5 bases). There are 16 residues in the CDR3. Germline V gene data show CDR1 as KGHDR and CDR2 as SFDVKD. Trimming left V 1 base short and J 2 bases short, with 12 bases between. The chain's CDR3 is CATSDLGRDDTDTQYF. The DNA of the CDR3 is TGTGCCACCAGTGATTTAGGGAGAGATGACACAGATACGCAGTATTTT.

The chain has TRBV12-3 or TRBV12-4 and TRBJ1-2, with 9 nucleotides matching TRBD1. V lost 4 bases to trimming and J lost 8 bases; unmatched junction nucleotides: 2. This CDR3 has 12 amino acids. In nucleotides, the CDR3 is TGTGCCAGCAGTTGGGACAGGGAAGGCTACACCTTC. The encoded protein is CASSWDREGYTF.

The gene calls are TRBV30 and TRBJ2-2; 8 positions match TRBD2. The CDR3 totals 16 residues. Trimming cost V 0 bases and J 6 bases; bases outside gene matches: 9. The V gene's germline CDR1 is GTSNPN and CDR2 SVGIG (reference sequence). CDR3 in DNA: TGTGCCTGGAGTGTAGGCCTAGCGGGTAGTGCCGGGGAGCTGTTTTTT. Its translation: CAWSVGLAGSAGELFF.

The V and J genes are TRBV4-3 and TRBJ2-7; D remains unclear. The CDR3 spans 14 residues. V dropped 5 bases and J dropped 0 bases, with 11 bases sitting between them. Germline V lookup: CDR1 LGHNA, CDR2 YSLEER. The chain's CDR3 is CASSVGHYSYEQYF. The DNA for the CDR3 is TGCGCCAGCAGCGTGGGTCATTACTCCTACGAGCAGTACTTC.

This clonotype was observed many times. The genes are TRBV5-1 and TRBJ2-3; TRBD2 matches 15 bases. The J segment lost 3 bases and the V segment lost 3 bases, leaving 5 bases of the junction unmatched. The CDR3 runs 17 residues. The germline gives CDR1 SGHRS, CDR2 YFSETQ. Here the CDR3 reads CASSSGLAGGWTDTQYF. As DNA, the CDR3 is TGCGCCAGCAGCTCGGGACTAGCGGGGGGATGGACAGATACGCAGTATTTT.